This T cell receptor beta chain was sequenced for a study of shared clonotypes between healthy human individuals. Only in-frame clones appear in the TCRdb table, and some are missing; sequencing was by immunoSEQ multiplex PCR. This sample has around 1.5 million clones, with 95% to 99% found just once. Per the germline V gene, CDR1 is SEHNR and CDR2 is FQNEAQ (reference sequence). Losses at the gene ends were 4 bases for V and 7 bases for J; bases not matched to a gene: 6. The CDR3 has 14 amino acids. Sequencing used naive CD4+ T cells sorted from blood. Documented subset: CD45RA+ positively selected. The chain carries TRBV7-9 and TRBJ1-5; 8 nucleotides agree with TRBD1. This TCR derives from a man aged 30-40 years in good health. The CDR3, as DNA: TGTGCCAGCAGCTCGGACAGGGATGGACAGCCCCAGCATTTT. Its protein product is CASSSDRDGQPQHF.